The clone carrying this T cell receptor (beta chain) occurred once. 60 Vbeta and 13 Jbeta primers were used in PCR. Using immunoSEQ multiplex PCR, the repertoire was profiled, and TCRdb retains in-frame clones only, with some absent. The sample has about 140,000 clones, roughly 87% seen once. Trimming took 0 bases from V and 6 from J; bases not matched to a gene: 15. Germline CDR1 SGDLS, CDR2 YYNGEE. The CDR3 loop spans 19 amino acids. The data derive from a study of cytomegalovirus exposure and HLA in healthy donors. The chain uses TRBV9 and TRBJ2-1; TRBD2 aligns across 10 bases. The sample comprised PBMCs. The clonotype was recovered from a woman aged 40 to 49 in good health and CMV-seronegative. For the CDR3, the DNA is TGTGCCAGCAGCGTAGGCGGACCCTCGACCGGGACTAGCGTCAATGAGCAGTTCTTC. Translating gives CASSVGGPSTGTSVNEQFF. The full variable domain, completed using reference TRBV9 and TRBJ2-1, is DSGVTQTPKHLITATGQRVTLRCSPRSGDLSVYWYQQSLDQGLQFLIQYYNGEERAKGNILERFSAQQFPDLHSELNLSSLELGDSALYFCASSVGGPSTGTSVNEQFFGPGTRLTVL.